A single sample gave rise to the 4 T cell receptor beta chains below, sequenced in a study of blood T cell repertoires in COVID-19. Clones were sequenced by immunoSEQ multiplex PCR, and TCRdb holds only the in-frame ones, with some missing. This sample yields tens of thousands of clones, of which 70% to 90% are seen a single time; around 10% belongs to the top ten. Sequencing was done on a sample of peripheral blood. Receptors were obtained from a human donor in a cohort sampled during active COVID-19.

The chain recombines TRBV2 with TRBJ2-4; perhaps TRBD1 as D (5 bases). Looked up from germline, CDR1 is SNHLY and CDR2 is FYNNEI. V was trimmed by 10 bases and J by 0 bases, leaving 16 bases between them. This CDR3 is built from 15 residues. The chain's CDR3 is CATKTGVLAKNIQYF. CDR3 DNA sequence: TGTGCCACAAAAACAGGTGTCTTAGCCAAAAACATTCAGTACTTC.

The rearrangement links TRBV25-1 to TRBJ2-1; weak D call: TRBD1 (6 bases). V lost 5 bases and J 2 bases, leaving 13 bases between the germline ends. The germline V gene has CDR1 MGHDK and CDR2 SYGVNS. CDR3 length: 15 amino acids. The CDR3, as DNA: TGTGCCAGCAGTACAGGGTACGGCCCCTACAATGAGCAGTTCTTC. Its protein is CASSTGYGPYNEQFF.

The sample holds one count of this clone. The J gene is TRBJ1-1, the V gene TRBV30, with a weak D call TRBD1 (5 bases). The CDR3 totals 14 residues. The V and J ends lost 1 base and 5 bases respectively, with 14 bases between them. Germline CDR1 reads GTSNPN; CDR2 reads SVGIG (reference sequence). CDR3 in amino acids: CAWSAFQGGTEAFF. In nucleotides, the CDR3 is TGTGCCTGGAGTGCTTTCCAGGGAGGAACTGAAGCTTTCTTT.

The CDR3 DNA reads TGTGCCAGCAGCTTGGGGAGTGACGAGCAGTACTTC. Its translation: CASSLGSDEQYF. V and J are TRBV5-5 and TRBJ2-7; D uncertain. Germline values: CDR1 SGHKS, CDR2 YYEKEE (reference sequence). CDR3 size: 12 residues. The ends were cut back, 0 bases at V and 5 bases at J, with 6 bases in the middle.